This paragraph reports one TCR beta chain. The source of the sample is a study of T cell changes during pregnancy in multiple sclerosis. Only in-frame clones appear in the TCRdb table, and some are missing; sequencing was by immunoSEQ multiplex PCR. The sample comprises tens of thousands of clones, approximately 91% of which are singletons, and around 4.8% rests with the top ten. Germline CDR1 and CDR2: MNHEY and SMNVEV (reference sequence). The length of the CDR3 is 15 residues. V lost 6 bases and J lost 2, with 17 bases in between. The sequence came from a female donor in good health, enrolled as a control in a pregnancy study. Sample: peripheral blood, taken in the second trimester of pregnancy. This sequence joins TRBV27 and TRBJ2-7; D is ambiguous. The CDR3 reads CASRRSPAGAYEQYF. The CDR3 nucleotides read TGTGCCAGCAGAAGATCCCCCGCCGGAGCCTACGAGCAGTACTTC.